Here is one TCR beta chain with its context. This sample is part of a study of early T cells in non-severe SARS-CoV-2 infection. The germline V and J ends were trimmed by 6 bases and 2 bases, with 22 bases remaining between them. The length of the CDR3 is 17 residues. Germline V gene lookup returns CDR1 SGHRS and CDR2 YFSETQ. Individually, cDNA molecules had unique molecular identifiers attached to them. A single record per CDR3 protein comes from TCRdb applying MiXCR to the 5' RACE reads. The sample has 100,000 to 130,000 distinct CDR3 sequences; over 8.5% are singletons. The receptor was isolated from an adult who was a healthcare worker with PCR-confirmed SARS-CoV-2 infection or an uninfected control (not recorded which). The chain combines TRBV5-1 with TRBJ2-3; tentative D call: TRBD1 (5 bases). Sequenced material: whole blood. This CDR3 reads CASTENFGQYNTDTQYF. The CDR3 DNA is TGCGCCAGCACTGAGAACTTTGGACAATATAACACAGATACGCAGTATTTT.